Listed here are 18 T cell receptor beta chains from one sample, sequenced in a study of CD8+CD57+ T cells in acquired aplastic anemia. Investigators profiled TCR beta VDJ and CDR3 from genomic DNA template. One entry per CDR3 protein, called by TCRdb with MiXCR from the reads. The sample holds about 62,000 distinct CDR3 sequences; 45% to 70% are singletons and the top ten take about 2.5%. Sequenced: sorted CD4+, CD8+, or CD8+CD57+ T cells (not recorded which) from PBMCs. The receptors were gathered from a human donor in good health, serving as a control.

By share, this clonotype counts as medium-sized. This chain uses TRBV2 with TRBJ1-4; possibly TRBD1 for D (5 bases). Trimming removed 2 bases at V and 7 bases at J, with 11 bases between. The CDR3 extends over 14 amino acids. From germline, CDR1 is SNHLY and CDR2 FYNNEI. The CDR3 DNA sequence: TGTGCCAGCAGTGAATTGACTCAGGGTGAAAAACTGTTTTTT. Translation: CASSELTQGEKLFF.

The CDR3 sequence: CSASDRGRGVGYGYTF. DNA of the CDR3: TGCAGTGCTAGTGACAGGGGGCGCGGGGTAGGCTATGGCTACACCTTC. The chain employs TRBV20-1 and TRBJ1-2, with 10 bases fitting TRBD1. This CDR3 is 16 amino acids long. V shed 3 bases, J shed 4 bases, and the junction held 11 bases outside the gene matches. Germline CDR1 and CDR2: DFQATT and SNEGSKA (reference sequence).

The sample holds many counts of this clonotype. The chain recombines TRBV7-2 with TRBJ2-1, with 11 bases matching TRBD2. Trimming took 0 bases from V and 2 from J; bases not matched to a gene: 0. The CDR3 length is 16 residues. In germline, CDR1 is SGHTA, CDR2 FQGNSA. CDR3 bases: TGTGCCAGCAGCTTAGCGGGACTAGCGGCCTACAATGAGCAGTTCTTC. Translated, it gives CASSLAGLAAYNEQFF. The full variable domain, its missing parts supplied by reference TRBV7-2 and TRBJ2-1, is GAGVSQSPSNKVTEKGKDVELRCDPISGHTALYWYRQSLGQGLEFLIYFQGNSAPDKSGLPSDRFSAERTGGSVSTLTIQRTQQEDSAVYLCASSLAGLAAYNEQFFGPGTRLTVL.

This chain uses TRBV7-3 with TRBJ2-2; possibly TRBD2 for D (5 bases). The germline gives CDR1 SGHTA, CDR2 FQGTGA. With 5 bases removed from V and 7 bases from J, the gap between germline ends came to 8 bases. The CDR3 loop spans 12 amino acids. Here the CDR3 DNA reads TGTGCCAGCAGCACAGAGGGCGGGGAGCTGTTTTTT. Its protein product is CASSTEGGELFF.

The DNA for the CDR3 is TGCAGCGTTAAAGGACAGGCCCTCGTACTTGAAGCTTTCTTT. This sequence encodes CSVKGQALVLEAFF. The rearrangement links TRBV29-1 to TRBJ1-1, with 7 nucleotides matching TRBD1. CDR3 size: 14 residues. V shed 5 bases and J 7 bases; nucleotides not matched to a gene: 13. From germline, CDR1 is SQVTM and CDR2 ANQGSEA.

This clonotype came up many times. CDR3 DNA: TGTGCCAGCAGCCCCAGAGGGGGACTAGCGGGAGCAGATACGCAGTATTTT. Its protein product is CASSPRGGLAGADTQYF. The genes are TRBV11-2 and TRBJ2-3; TRBD2 agrees at 14 bases. The J segment lost 4 bases and the V segment lost 5 bases, leaving 8 bases of the junction unmatched. Germline V gives CDR1 SGHAT, CDR2 FQNNGV. This CDR3 region has 17 residues.

This clonotype was seen repeatedly, ten times or more. This chain's CDR3 is CASSYRAGVLSETQYF. In DNA, the CDR3 is TGTGCCAGCAGTTATCGGGCGGGAGTTTTGTCAGAGACCCAGTACTTC. The chain is built from TRBV6-5 and TRBJ2-5; 7 bases align to TRBD2. The CDR3 spans 16 residues. V shed 3 bases, J shed 4 bases, and the junction held 11 bases outside the gene matches. CDR1 MNHEY and CDR2 SVGAGI come from the germline V gene.

This clonotype came up many times. J is TRBJ2-7 and V is TRBV18; D call uncertain. Trimming pared 5 bases from V and 3 bases from J, leaving 5 bases between. The CDR3 has 11 residues. The germline gives CDR1 KGHSH, CDR2 LQKENI. The CDR3 nucleotides are TGTGCCAGCTCATCCCTCTACGAGCAGTACTTC. The encoded protein is CASSSLYEQYF.

This chain joins TRBV7-8 and TRBJ2-7, with 8 bases fitting TRBD1. After removal of 1 base from V and 2 bases from J, the junction contained 7 bases not matched to a gene. Germline V gives CDR1 SGHVS, CDR2 FQNEAQ. CDR3 length: 16 residues. Written as DNA, the CDR3 is TGTGCCAGCAGCTTAGGGACAGGGAGAGGCACCTACGAGCAGTACTTC. It yields the protein CASSLGTGRGTYEQYF.

The chain combines TRBV9 with TRBJ1-1; D call uncertain. Germline-derived CDR1 and CDR2 are SGDLS and YYNGEE. V was cut by 6 bases and J by 10 bases, with 13 bases left in between. This CDR3 has 11 residues. The CDR3 nucleotides read TGTGCCAGCATCTCACCCCGGGGAGCTTTCTTT. Amino acid sequence: CASISPRGAFF.

This clonotype was seen at least ten times. V is TRBV5-1 and J is TRBJ1-4; D gene unclear. The germline V and J ends were trimmed by 1 base and 3 bases, with 10 bases remaining between them. Per the germline V gene, CDR1 is SGHRS and CDR2 is YFSETQ. The CDR3 totals 15 residues. CDR3 in amino acids: CASSLSRAANEKLFF. CDR3 DNA: TGCGCCAGCAGCTTGAGTAGGGCCGCTAATGAAAAACTGTTTTTT. The full variable domain, rest sourced from reference TRBV5-1 and TRBJ1-4, is KAGVTQTPRYLIKTRGQQVTLSCSPISGHRSVSWYQQTPGQGLQFLFEYFSETQRNKGNFPGRFSGRQFSNSRSEMNVSTLELGDSALYLCASSLSRAANEKLFFGSGTQLSVL.

In this sample, this clonotype turned up many times. The chain links TRBV6-5 to TRBJ2-3; D might be TRBD1 or TRBD2, each matching 6 bases. The V and J ends lost 6 bases and 3 bases respectively, with 16 bases between them. Germline CDR1 is MNHEY and CDR2 is SVGAGI. CDR3 length: 15 residues. The CDR3 DNA reads as TGTGCCAGCAGGGCGAGGGGGGAGAGGACAGATACGCAGTATTTT. Residues: CASRARGERTDTQYF.

In this sample, this clonotype turned up many times. The chain is built from TRBV4-1 and TRBJ2-2, with TRBD2 identical over 10 bases. CDR3 length equals 18 residues. J lost 2 bases, V lost 3 bases, and 9 bases had no gene match. Looked up from germline, CDR1 is MGHRA and CDR2 is YSYEKL. CDR3 DNA: TGCGCCAGCAGCCAGGGGGCGAGCGGGAGGGCCAACACCGGGGAGCTGTTTTTT. Its protein is CASSQGASGRANTGELFF.

This clonotype was counted at least ten times. The chain has TRBV6-4 and TRBJ1-1; 7 nucleotides align to TRBD1. Germline V CDR1 and CDR2: MRHNA, SNTAGT. The CDR3 covers 13 residues. V dropped 6 bases and J dropped 1; count of bases not matched to a gene: 2. The CDR3 spells CASRRTGNTEAFF. In DNA form, the CDR3 reads TGTGCCAGCAGGAGGACAGGGAACACTGAAGCTTTCTTT.

This chain connects TRBV29-1 to TRBJ2-3, with D perhaps being TRBD1 or TRBD2 (7 bases each). Germline-derived CDR1 and CDR2 are SQVTM and ANQGSEA. V was trimmed by 5 bases and J by 4 bases, leaving 13 bases between them. This CDR3 is built from 13 residues. The CDR3: CSVSRGGADTQYF. The CDR3 DNA is TGCAGCGTTAGCAGGGGGGGCGCAGATACGCAGTATTTT.

Notes on this clonotype: The conserved final phenylalanine or tryptophan is absent from the CDR3, which likely points to a read error. V usage is TRBV9 and J usage is TRBJ2-7, with TRBD2 identical over 9 bases. Germline loops: CDR1 SGDLS, CDR2 YYNGEE. V trimming: 4 bases; J trimming: 7 bases; junction bases outside the gene matches: 9. CDR3 length equals 14 residues. CDR3 DNA sequence: TGTGCCAGCAGCCGGCGGGAGGGCCCTTGGGAGCAGTACTCC. Translation: CASSRREGPWEQYS.

The chain uses TRBV19 and TRBJ1-1; D gene uncertain. This CDR3 region has 13 residues. The V and J ends lost 1 base and 14 bases respectively, with 17 bases between them. Per germline, CDR1 LNHDA and CDR2 SQIVND (reference sequence). The CDR3 DNA sequence: TGTGCCAGTAGTATAGGGGAGAACACTGGAGCCTTCTTT. This translates into CASSIGENTGAFF.

This clonotype came up many times. The gene calls are TRBV7-8 and TRBJ1-1, with 8 bases fitting TRBD1. The CDR3 contains 15 residues. In germline, CDR1 is SGHVS, CDR2 FQNEAQ. The V and J ends lost 4 bases and 5 bases, in that order; junction bases with no gene match: 9. Here the CDR3 reads CASSSGGQGATEAFF. The CDR3 DNA sequence: TGTGCCAGCAGCTCCGGCGGGCAGGGGGCGACTGAAGCTTTCTTT.